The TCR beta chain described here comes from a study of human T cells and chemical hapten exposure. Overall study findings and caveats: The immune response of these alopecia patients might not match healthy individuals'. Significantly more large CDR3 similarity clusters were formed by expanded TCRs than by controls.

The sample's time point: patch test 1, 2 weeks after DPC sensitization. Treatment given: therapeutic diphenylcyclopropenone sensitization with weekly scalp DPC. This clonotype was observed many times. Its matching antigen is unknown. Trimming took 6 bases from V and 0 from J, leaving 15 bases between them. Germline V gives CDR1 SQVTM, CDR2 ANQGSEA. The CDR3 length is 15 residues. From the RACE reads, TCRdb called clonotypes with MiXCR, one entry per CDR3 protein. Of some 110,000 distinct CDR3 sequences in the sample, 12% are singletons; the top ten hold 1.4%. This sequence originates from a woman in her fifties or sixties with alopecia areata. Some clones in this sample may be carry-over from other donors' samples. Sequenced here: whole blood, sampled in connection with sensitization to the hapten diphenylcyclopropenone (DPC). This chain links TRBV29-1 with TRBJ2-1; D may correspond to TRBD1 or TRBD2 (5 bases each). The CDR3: CSVPRGVSSYNEQFF. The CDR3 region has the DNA TGCAGCGTCCCCCGAGGGGTCAGCTCCTACAATGAGCAGTTCTTC.